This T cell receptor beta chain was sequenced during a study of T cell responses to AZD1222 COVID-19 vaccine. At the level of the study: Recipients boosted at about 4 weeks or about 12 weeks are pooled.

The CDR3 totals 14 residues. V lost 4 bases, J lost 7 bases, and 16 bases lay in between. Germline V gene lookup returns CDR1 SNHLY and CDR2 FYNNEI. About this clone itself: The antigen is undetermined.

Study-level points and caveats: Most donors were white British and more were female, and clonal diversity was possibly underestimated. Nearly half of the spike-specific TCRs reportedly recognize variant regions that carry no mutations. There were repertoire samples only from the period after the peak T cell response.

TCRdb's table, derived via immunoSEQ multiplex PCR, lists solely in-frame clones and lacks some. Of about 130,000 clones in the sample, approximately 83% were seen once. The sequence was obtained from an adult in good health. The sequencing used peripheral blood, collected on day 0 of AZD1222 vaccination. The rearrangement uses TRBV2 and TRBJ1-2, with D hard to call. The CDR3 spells CASSAHERLGGYTF. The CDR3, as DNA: TGTGCCAGCAGTGCCCACGAAAGGCTAGGTGGCTACACCTTC.